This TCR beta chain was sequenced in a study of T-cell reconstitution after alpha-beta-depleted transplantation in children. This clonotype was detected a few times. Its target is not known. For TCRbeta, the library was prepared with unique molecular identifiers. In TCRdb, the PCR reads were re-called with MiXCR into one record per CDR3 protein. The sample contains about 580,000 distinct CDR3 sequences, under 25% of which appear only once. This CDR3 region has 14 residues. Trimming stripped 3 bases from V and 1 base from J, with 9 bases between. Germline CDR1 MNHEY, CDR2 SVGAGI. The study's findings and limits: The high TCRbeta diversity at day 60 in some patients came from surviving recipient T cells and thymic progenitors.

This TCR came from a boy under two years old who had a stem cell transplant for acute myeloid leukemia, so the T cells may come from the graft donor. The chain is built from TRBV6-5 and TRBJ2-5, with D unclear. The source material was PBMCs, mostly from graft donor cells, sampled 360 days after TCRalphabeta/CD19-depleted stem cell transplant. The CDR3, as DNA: TGTGCCAGCAGTTATGTCGGAGCCCAAGAGACCCAGTACTTC. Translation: CASSYVGAQETQYF.